This T cell receptor beta chain was documented in a study of blood T cell repertoires in COVID-19. Background on the study: Sites across the United States, Italy and Spain contributed samples from acute and convalescent COVID-19. From T cells, B-cell-depleted T cells, or PBMCs came the material, which was cDNA or gDNA.

This CDR3 contains 15 residues. With 4 bases clipped from V and 2 bases from J, the junction kept 6 bases outside the gene matches. The germline CDR1 and CDR2 sequences are SGHKS and YYEKEE (reference sequence). In this sample, this clone turned up a few times. In the original workflow: Scientists estimated how many nucleated cells there were by amplifying reference gene primers. TCRdb keeps only in-frame clones here, not all; method: immunoSEQ multiplex PCR. V, J and clone size were drawn from that table, and D and trimming were deduced from the DNA. The sample contains about 100,000 clones, approximately 91% of which appear only once.

The sequencing sample was made of peripheral blood. This clonotype was sampled from a man in his fifties or sixties with active COVID-19. This chain connects TRBV5-5 to TRBJ2-1, with 7 bases matching TRBD2. CDR3 amino acids: CASSVSGPTYNEQFF. The CDR3 DNA sequence: TGTGCCAGCAGCGTTAGCGGGCCTACCTACAATGAGCAGTTCTTC.